The present TCR beta chain was sequenced within a study of long-term antiretroviral therapy in people with HIV. Study observations and caveats: Post-treatment diversity went higher with ART but stayed below transplant donor controls.

Concerning this clone: The antigen is not known.

V was shortened by 3 bases and J by 3 bases, with 8 bases between the two germline ends. Germline V gene data show CDR1 as SEHNR and CDR2 as FQNEAQ (reference sequence). There are 13 residues in the CDR3. Running of the v3.0 immunoSEQ assay took place at survey level. Generated by immunoSEQ multiplex PCR, the TCRdb table keeps only in-frame clones and is missing some. The sample lists approximately 12,000 clones; roughly 82% were seen once. The sequence came from a middle-aged man with HIV. Material: unsorted PBMCs, obtained 8 to 8.5 years after starting antiretroviral therapy. The chain is built from TRBV7-9 and TRBJ2-5, with D possibly being TRBD1 (5 bases). The CDR3 is CASSLSREETQYF. In DNA, the CDR3 is TGTGCCAGCAGCTTGTCCAGGGAAGAGACCCAGTACTTC. The full variable domain, completed using reference TRBV7-9 and TRBJ2-5, is DTGVSQNPRHKITKRGQNVTFRCDPISEHNRLYWYRQTLGQGPEFLTYFQNEAQLEKSRLLSDRFSAERPKGSFSTLEIQRTEQGDSAMYLCASSLSREETQYFGPGTRLLVL.